A single sample is the source of the 14 T cell receptor beta chains below, sequenced in a study of cytomegalovirus exposure and HLA in healthy donors. The PCR ran on 60 Vbeta and 13 Jbeta primers. Using immunoSEQ multiplex PCR, the repertoire was profiled, and TCRdb retains in-frame clones only, with some absent. This table has some 150,000 clones, roughly four fifths appearing once. The sequencing sample was made of PBMCs. These receptors all come from a man between 60 and 75 years old in good health and CMV-seronegative.

This chain joins TRBV15 and TRBJ2-7, with TRBD1 matching 7 bases. Germline CDR1 LNHNV, CDR2 YYDKDF (reference sequence). With V trimmed by 1 base and J by 0 bases, 0 bases remained unmatched. This CDR3 has 14 amino acids. CDR3 bases: TGTGCCACCAGCAGAGGGGACAGCTCCTACGAGCAGTACTTC. Protein sequence: CATSRGDSSYEQYF.

The genes are TRBV4-1 and TRBJ2-5; 9 nucleotides line up with TRBD1. The DNA end is a closer match to TRBJ2-7, so the J assignment may be wrong. The CDR3 covers 15 residues. Germline V gives CDR1 MGHRA, CDR2 YSYEKL. The CDR3 sequence: CASSPKPGQGYEQYF. The CDR3 DNA is TGCGCCAGCAGCCCAAAGCCGGGACAGGGCTACGAGCAGTACTTC.

J is TRBJ1-1 and V is TRBV28, with 7 bases identical to TRBD1. This CDR3 is 13 amino acids long. Trimming at V came to 5 bases and at J to 3 bases, leaving 3 bases not matched to a gene. From germline, CDR1 is MDHEN and CDR2 SYDVKM. The CDR3 spells CASSRGPYTEAFF. Written as DNA, the CDR3 is TGTGCCAGCAGTAGGGGGCCCTACACTGAAGCTTTCTTT.

The chain couples TRBV12-5 to TRBJ1-1, with 10 bases matching TRBD1. V trimming: 2 bases; J trimming: 4 bases; junction bases outside the gene matches: 10. This CDR3 region has 17 residues. CDR1 is LGHNT, CDR2 FRNRAP, per germline. CDR3 nucleotide sequence: TGTGCTAGTGGTTTGTCCGCCGGGACAGGGGAATCCACTGAAGCTTTCTTT. Translation gives CASGLSAGTGESTEAFF.

This clone was counted a single time. The chain combines TRBV7-2 with TRBJ2-3, with 12 bases identical to TRBD2. Germline lookup yields CDR1 SGHTA and CDR2 FQGNSA. V lost 0 bases, J lost 7 bases, and 5 bases stayed unmatched. The CDR3 consists of 16 residues. This CDR3 reads CASSLALAGGVNTQYF. The CDR3, as DNA: TGTGCCAGCAGCTTAGCGCTAGCGGGAGGGGTAAATACGCAGTATTTT.

The chain has TRBV5-1 and TRBJ2-2, with 8 bases matching TRBD1. The germline CDR1 and CDR2 sequences are SGHRS and YFSETQ. The CDR3 is made up of 16 amino acids. The junction had 7 bases not matched to a gene; V was cut back by 4 bases and J by 2 bases. The CDR3 nucleotides are TGCGCCAGCAGCCCCCGGACAGGGCGAAACACCGGGGAGCTGTTTTTT. It translates to CASSPRTGRNTGELFF.

V and J are TRBV4-1 and TRBJ2-5; 9 positions agree with TRBD2. Germline V CDR1 and CDR2: MGHRA, YSYEKL. V lost 0 bases, J lost 1 base, and 3 bases stayed unmatched. This CDR3 contains 16 residues. This chain's CDR3 is CASSQDLAGFQETQYF. DNA for the CDR3: TGCGCCAGCAGCCAAGACCTAGCGGGGTTCCAAGAGACCCAGTACTTC.

The chain links TRBV19 to TRBJ1-1; 7 bases map to TRBD1. Germline CDR1 is LNHDA and CDR2 is SQIVND (reference sequence). This CDR3 spans 14 amino acids. Losses at the gene ends were 6 bases for V and 8 bases for J; bases not matched to a gene: 12. DNA of the CDR3: TGTGCCAGTAGCACGCTTAGGACAGGCCCCGAAGCTTTCTTT. Its translation: CASSTLRTGPEAFF.

The J gene is TRBJ2-7, the V gene TRBV27; TRBD1 might be the D (6 bases). The CDR3 length is 14 residues. With 7 bases removed from V and 5 bases from J, the gap between germline ends came to 18 bases. Per the germline V gene, CDR1 is MNHEY and CDR2 is SMNVEV (reference sequence). CDR3 DNA: TGTGCCAGCAAAAACGGTAGGGGGTTCAACGAGCAGTACTTC. Its protein is CASKNGRGFNEQYF.

The chain links TRBV7-2 to TRBJ2-3; 10 nucleotides match TRBD2. The V and J ends lost 3 bases and 4 bases, in that order; junction bases with no gene match: 7. Germline V gene lookup returns CDR1 SGHTA and CDR2 FQGNSA. This CDR3 has 16 amino acids. The CDR3 loop reads CASSFYLAGGADTQYF. CDR3 coding DNA: TGTGCCAGCAGCTTCTACTTAGCGGGGGGAGCAGATACGCAGTATTTT.

The chain couples TRBV7-3 to TRBJ2-2; TRBD2 matches at 16 bases. Germline CDR1 and CDR2: SGHTA and FQGTGA. The V and J ends lost 4 bases and 0 bases, in that order; junction bases with no gene match: 5. The CDR3 totals 19 residues. DNA for the CDR3: TGTGCCAGCAGCTCGGGGACTAGCGGGAGGGCGGCGAACACCGGGGAGCTGTTTTTT. This gives the protein CASSSGTSGRAANTGELFF.

The chain combines TRBV13 with TRBJ2-7; TRBD2 might be the D (5 bases). Germline assignment: CDR1 PRHDT and CDR2 FYEKMQ (reference sequence). V shed 5 bases and J shed 0 bases, with 11 bases lying between them. The CDR3 spans 14 residues. CDR3: CASSARRSSYEQYF. Written as DNA, the CDR3 is TGTGCCAGCAGCGCGCGGAGGAGCTCCTACGAGCAGTACTTC.

The chain has TRBV19 and TRBJ2-3, with 7 bases lining up with TRBD1. The CDR3 totals 14 residues. With V trimmed by 0 bases and J by 8 bases, 5 bases remained unmatched. Germline V gives CDR1 LNHDA, CDR2 SQIVND (reference sequence). CDR3 residues: CASSIDDRVGTQYF. DNA of the CDR3: TGTGCCAGTAGTATAGATGACAGGGTTGGTACGCAGTATTTT.

This clone was seen a handful of times. The chain couples TRBV25-1 to TRBJ2-4; no clear D. Trimming pared 1 base from V and 0 bases from J, leaving 13 bases between. Per germline, CDR1 MGHDK and CDR2 SYGVNS. The CDR3 runs to 17 residues. Here the CDR3 DNA reads TGTGCCAGCAGTGAATTGTGCGTAAGGAGAGCCAAAAACATTCAGTACTTC. As protein: CASSELCVRRAKNIQYF.